The 12 T cell receptor beta chains given below trace back to one sample, sequenced in a study of cytomegalovirus exposure and HLA in healthy donors. A multiplex PCR was run with 60 Vbeta primers and 13 Jbeta primers. This table comes from immunoSEQ multiplex PCR, and its TCRdb copy is limited to in-frame clones, with some not included. The sample includes about 200,000 clones, roughly an eighth of them seen just once. Sequencing was performed on PBMCs. Receptor source: a man aged 45-60 years in good health and CMV-seropositive.

This clone showed up just a few times. The rearrangement uses TRBV7-2 and TRBJ1-1; unclear D gene. V shed 11 bases and J shed 4 bases, with 17 bases lying between them. Germline assignment: CDR1 SGHTA and CDR2 FQGNSA. The CDR3 extends over 13 amino acids. Here the CDR3 DNA reads TGTGCCGTTGCCCCAGAACGTCTCACTGAAGCTTTCTTT. Its protein product is CAVAPERLTEAFF.

The chain employs TRBV11-2 and TRBJ2-2; D remains ambiguous. Germline CDR1 SGHAT, CDR2 FQNNGV. This CDR3 is 15 amino acids long. V was clipped by 4 bases and J by 5 bases, with 14 bases between them. The CDR3 DNA reads as TGTGCCAGCAGCTCACTCTTTTCCGCAACCGGGGAGCTGTTTTTT. Its protein is CASSSLFSATGELFF.

This clone was seen more than once but under ten times. CDR3 amino acids: CASSPPQGPVYGYTF. Written as DNA, the CDR3 is TGTGCCAGCAGTCCTCCACAGGGGCCGGTCTATGGCTACACCTTC. The chain is built from TRBV28 and TRBJ1-2; 7 nucleotides align to TRBD1. This CDR3 contains 15 residues. Germline loops: CDR1 MDHEN, CDR2 SYDVKM. J gave up 4 bases and V 5 bases, and 10 bases lay outside the gene matches.

This chain joins TRBV5-6 and TRBJ1-1, with D possibly TRBD1 on 6 matching bases. This CDR3 spans 14 amino acids. CDR1 and CDR2 from the germline V gene are SGHDT and YYEEEE. The V gene lost 1 base and the J gene lost 4 bases, with 11 bases spanning the gap. As DNA, the CDR3 is TGTGCCAGCAGCTTGAGGACAGTAATCACTGAAGCTTTCTTT. This codes for CASSLRTVITEAFF.

This clone was detected only a few times. The rearrangement links TRBV5-6 to TRBJ2-3; D is perhaps TRBD2 (7 bases). CDR3 length: 15 residues. Between the trimmed V and J ends, which lost 5 bases and 1 base, there was a span of 14 bases. The germline V gene has CDR1 SGHDT and CDR2 YYEEEE. Written as DNA, the CDR3 is TGTGCCAGCAGTTGGGCGGGGGCACGCACAGATACGCAGTATTTT. This encodes CASSWAGARTDTQYF.

J is TRBJ2-1 and V is TRBV6-5; TRBD2 agrees at 9 bases. The CDR3 totals 16 residues. The V gene end was trimmed by 0 bases and the J gene end by 13 bases; junction bases not matched to a gene: 13. Germline lookup yields CDR1 MNHEY and CDR2 SVGAGI. The CDR3 sequence is CASSYSISGGPQIQFF. CDR3 bases: TGTGCCAGCAGTTACTCGATTAGCGGGGGACCTCAAATTCAGTTCTTC.

CDR3 in amino acids: CASRDSLTGELFF. The CDR3 region has the DNA TGTGCCAGCCGGGACAGCCTCACCGGGGAGCTGTTTTTT. The genes are TRBV28 and TRBJ2-2; 7 bases are shared with TRBD1. Germline V gives CDR1 MDHEN, CDR2 SYDVKM. The CDR3 covers 13 residues. The V and J ends lost 8 bases and 4 bases, in that order; junction bases with no gene match: 4.

This clone turned up a few times. The V call is TRBV7-6, the J call TRBJ2-2; the D gene is possibly TRBD2 (5 bases). V was trimmed by 4 bases and J by 1 base, leaving 7 bases between them. This CDR3 spans 14 amino acids. Per germline, CDR1 SGHVS and CDR2 FNYEAQ. CDR3 nucleotides: TGTGCCAGCAGCTCCGGAGGGAACACCGGGGAGCTGTTTTTT. Amino acids: CASSSGGNTGELFF.

This clone has more than one count but fewer than ten. The chain links TRBV30 to TRBJ2-7; 7 bases are a match to TRBD1. The CDR3 runs to 15 residues. The germline V gene encodes CDR1 GTSNPN and CDR2 SVGIG (reference sequence). Trimming removed 3 bases from V and 4 bases from J; junction bases left unmatched: 12. The CDR3, as DNA: TGTGCCTGGAGGGACACCGGGACAGTTCCTTACGAGCAGTACTTC. It is translated as CAWRDTGTVPYEQYF.

This clone has just a few counts. The chain has TRBV10-3 and TRBJ2-3, with TRBD2 identical over 7 bases. J was trimmed by 0 bases and V by 7 bases; bases with no gene match: 7. The CDR3 runs to 15 residues. CDR1 is ENHRY and CDR2 is SYGVKD in the germline V gene. The CDR3 nucleotides read TGTGCCATCAAAACGGGACTACACAGCACAGATACGCAGTATTTT. This codes for CAIKTGLHSTDTQYF.

The genes are TRBV6-1 and TRBJ1-3; D might be TRBD1 (5 bases). The CDR3 has 14 amino acids. The V end was cut by 7 bases, the J end by 0 bases, with 10 bases between. From germline, CDR1 is MNHNS and CDR2 SASEGT. The CDR3 reads CASKGARSGNTIYF. Here the CDR3 DNA reads TGTGCCAGCAAAGGGGCACGCTCTGGAAACACCATATATTTT.

V is TRBV28 and J is TRBJ1-4, with 9 bases that match TRBD1. The CDR3 spans 15 residues. The J segment lost 8 bases and the V segment lost 6 bases, leaving 10 bases of the junction unmatched. Per germline, CDR1 MDHEN and CDR2 SYDVKM. The CDR3 loop reads CASSTLGQGVEKLFF. CDR3 coding DNA: TGTGCCAGCAGCACATTGGGACAGGGTGTCGAAAAACTGTTTTTT.